This T cell receptor beta chain is from a study of shared clonotypes between healthy human individuals. It was across several immunoSEQ plates that each subset's genomic DNA was evenly split. Repertoires were generated with immunoSEQ multiplex PCR, while TCRdb's copy carries only in-frame clones and drops some. The repertoire holds around 600,000 clones, with around 97% as singletons. Sequencing input: naive CD4+ T cells sorted from blood. Subset: CD45RA+ positively selected. The origin of this receptor is a woman younger than 45 in good health.

CDR3 residues: CASSLGWGASNQPQHF. The CDR3 DNA reads as TGTGCCAGCAGTTTGGGTTGGGGGGCGAGCAATCAGCCCCAGCATTTT. The genes are TRBV28 and TRBJ1-5; D may be TRBD1 (6 bases). The germline V gene encodes CDR1 MDHEN and CDR2 SYDVKM. V lost 3 bases, J lost 1 base, and 13 bases lay in between. This CDR3 region has 16 residues.